This T cell receptor beta chain was sequenced in a study of blood T cell repertoires in COVID-19. Trimming stripped 0 bases from V and 2 bases from J, with 12 bases between. Germline V lookup: CDR1 SGHRS, CDR2 YFSETQ. The CDR3 length is 17 residues. Participants' reported clinical history set cohort assignment. In the authors' workflow: Estimation of nucleated cell counts was performed using reference gene primer amplification. Measured with immunoSEQ multiplex PCR; TCRdb has only the in-frame clones, and not every one. Clone size and the V and J calls come from that table; the DNA yielded D and trimming. The sample carries approximately 230,000 clones, 75% to 90% recorded once.

V and J are TRBV5-1 and TRBJ2-6; a weak D match, TRBD2 (6 bases). The sample comprised PBMCs or T cells enriched from blood (not recorded which). This clonotype was obtained from a woman aged 25 to 39 with acute COVID-19. The CDR3 sequence: CASSLDLGGPGANVLTF. The CDR3 nucleotides read TGCGCCAGCAGCTTGGATCTAGGAGGGCCTGGGGCCAACGTCCTGACTTTC.